Detailed here is one T cell receptor beta chain. This clone is a singleton in its sample. The target of this receptor is not known. No clone much larger than this one lies a single base away; base qualities are absent. Using the deep immunoSEQ assay, multiplex PCR amplified TCR CDR3 regions from genomic DNA. Extracted genomic DNA from each cell subset was spread evenly across all wells of several immunoSEQ 96-well plates, with each plate serving as a replicate. For sorted subsets, each replicate PCR was loaded with 200 ng genomic DNA, equivalent to 32,000 or so T cell genomes. The purified libraries were quantified using a Qubit 3.0 fluorometer, sized with a Bioanalyzer 2100, and then quantified again using the KAPA Library Quantification kit. Each immunoSEQ 96-well plate was sequenced on its own single-read 150-cycle Illumina NextSeq 550 flow cell. On the authors' methods: Because the immunoSEQ output included only junctional sequences and no quality scores, the filtering could not be the same as the filtering used for full-length reads. To assign V/J genes and CDR3, sequences were annotated using PyIR, a Python wrapper for IgBLAST v1.9, with IMGT germline references. Any read was removed if the V/J assignment was weak (E-value above 1e-6), the CDR3 was missing, or the read contained stop codons, out-of-frame junctions, or ambiguous translated residues. V3J clonotypes were defined as sequences sharing an identical inferred V gene, J gene, and CDR3 amino acid sequence. Percentage overlap between repertoires was computed as shared unique clonotypes divided by the size of the smaller repertoire. Richness of each repertoire was evaluated using RTK rarefaction, the Chao1 estimator, and Recon v2.1 estimates of unobserved clonotypes. For all TCRbeta clonotypes obtained by the gDNA method from a few donors, generation probabilities were computed with OLGA. The clones in this table, taken by TCRdb from immuneACCESS, are in-frame only. Not every clone is retained; where verified, under half of the shortfall comes from an unresolved V gene, and the cause of the rest is unknown. V, J and clone size derive from that table, while D and trimming were established from the DNA sequence. The sample records about 230,000 clones, approximately 65% of which are singletons. The ten largest account for 11% of the sample.

Donors were healthy HIV-negative adults with no recently reported acute infections or vaccinations. All donors were Caucasian adults living in Nashville, Tennessee, USA. CD4+ T cells were enriched by magnetic negative selection; naive cells were then positively selected on CD45RA, and the negative fraction formed the memory subset. After blood collection by leukapheresis, PBMCs were isolated using Ficoll-Histopaque density gradient centrifugation and then cryopreserved in the vapor phase of liquid nitrogen. Analytical flow cytometry was used to check the purity and quantity of every magnetically sorted T cell population. Genomic DNA was isolated from every sorted fraction and measured by UV absorbance on a Nanodrop 2000c. The junction shows trimming of 1 base on V and 0 bases on J, and the gene matches do not reach 4 bases of it. CDR1 SGHVS and CDR2 FNYEAQ are derived from the germline V gene. Taken from cysteine to phenylalanine, the CDR3 has 16 residues. Left in the record is the CDR3 DNA by itself, 48 bases read in frame from the first base.

This sample was taken from a study of shared clonotypes between healthy human individuals (TCRdb year 2020). For context, the study as a whole: Three men and a couple of women, aged 18 to 49 years, made up the cohort. For each donor, CD4 naive and CD4 memory were each run on three plates, CD8 naive on two plates, and CD8 memory on one plate. To estimate repertoire size and how much clonotypes are shared between individuals, the study performed deep sequencing of blood TCR repertoires from a few healthy adults. To increase sequencing depth and limit assay-specific biases, different laboratories used diverse techniques to prepare libraries and sequence TCR repertoires. Per donor, leukapheresis produced somewhere between about 0.94 and 8.9 billion PBMCs. The investigation overall reported the following: Higher generation probabilities were observed for clonotypes shared by all four sorted-subset donors than for non-shared clonotypes. Roughly 5% of naive CD4, 3% to 3.5% of naive CD8, roughly 2.4% of memory CD4, and around 0.42% of memory CD8 clonotypes were shared across a few donors. Naive subsets generally had larger estimated clonotype richness than memory subsets did. Based on pairwise subsampling, the degree of clonotype sharing among donors was expected to be affected by sequencing depth. Rarefaction of sorted-subset datasets indicated incomplete sequencing despite the large sequencing depth. Only blood was sampled, and tissue TCR repertoires likely differ from those in blood. The genetic and exposure-history diversity represented was limited by the small number of donors.

The receptor's source is a man aged 30 to 39 in good health. Material for sequencing was memory CD4+ T cells sorted from blood. The cell subset or site label on this specimen signifies: CD45RA-negative fraction. The chain couples TRBV7-6 to TRBJ2-3; 7 central nucleotides agree with TRBD2. Here is the DNA: TGTGCCAGCAGCTTAGGGGGACTATCGAGCACAGATACGCAGTATTTT. Translation gives CASSLGGLSSTDTQYF.